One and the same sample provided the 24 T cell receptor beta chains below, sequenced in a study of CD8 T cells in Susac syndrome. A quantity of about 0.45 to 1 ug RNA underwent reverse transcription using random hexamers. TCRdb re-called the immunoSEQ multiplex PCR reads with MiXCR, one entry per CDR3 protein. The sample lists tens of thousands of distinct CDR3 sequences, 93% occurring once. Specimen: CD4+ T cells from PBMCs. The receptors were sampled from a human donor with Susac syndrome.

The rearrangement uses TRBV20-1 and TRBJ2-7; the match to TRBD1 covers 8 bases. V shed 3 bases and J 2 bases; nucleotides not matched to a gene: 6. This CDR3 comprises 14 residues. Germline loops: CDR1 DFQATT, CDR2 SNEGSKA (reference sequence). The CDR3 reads CSARAYRGTYEQYF. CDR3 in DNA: TGCAGTGCTAGGGCCTACAGGGGGACCTACGAGCAGTACTTC.

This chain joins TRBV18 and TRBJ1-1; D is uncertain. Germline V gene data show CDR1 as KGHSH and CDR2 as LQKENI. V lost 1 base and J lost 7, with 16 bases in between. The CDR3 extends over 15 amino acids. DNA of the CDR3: TGTGCCAGCTCACCACGTCTTACGGAACGAAGTGAAGCTTTCTTT. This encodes CASSPRLTERSEAFF. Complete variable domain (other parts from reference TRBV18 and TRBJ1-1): NAGVMQNPRHLVRRRGQEARLRCSPMKGHSHVYWYRQLPEEGLKFMVYLQKENIIDESGMPKERFSAEFPKEGPSILRIQQVVRGDSAAYFCASSPRLTERSEAFFGQGTRLTVV.

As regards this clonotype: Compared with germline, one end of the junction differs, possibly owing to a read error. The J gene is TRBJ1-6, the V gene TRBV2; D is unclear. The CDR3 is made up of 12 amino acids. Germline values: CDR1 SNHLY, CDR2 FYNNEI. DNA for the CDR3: TGTACCAGCAGTGTAATCGACTCACTCGGCCACTTT. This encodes CTSSVIDSLGHF. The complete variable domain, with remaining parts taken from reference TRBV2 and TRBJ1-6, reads EPEVTQTPSHQVTQMGQEVILRCVPISNHLYFYWYRQILGQKVEFLVSFYNNEISEKSEIFDDQFSVERPDGSNFTLKIRSTKLEDSAMYFCTSSVIDSLGHFGNGTRLTVT.

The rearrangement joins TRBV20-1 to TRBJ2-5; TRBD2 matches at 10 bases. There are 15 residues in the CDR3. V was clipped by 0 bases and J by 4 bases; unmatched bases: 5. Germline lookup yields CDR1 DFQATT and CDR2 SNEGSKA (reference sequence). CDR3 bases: TGCAGTGCTAGAGATAGCGGGGGGCCTACAGAGACCCAGTACTTC. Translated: CSARDSGGPTETQYF.

The CDR3 DNA is TGCAGTGCTACCCGGGACAGGGACGCCGGGGAGCTGTTTTTT. This translates into CSATRDRDAGELFF. The rearrangement uses TRBV20-1 and TRBJ2-2; TRBD1 matches 9 bases. Germline assignment: CDR1 DFQATT and CDR2 SNEGSKA (reference sequence). This CDR3 has 14 amino acids. With 4 bases clipped from V and 6 bases from J, the junction kept 6 bases outside the gene matches.

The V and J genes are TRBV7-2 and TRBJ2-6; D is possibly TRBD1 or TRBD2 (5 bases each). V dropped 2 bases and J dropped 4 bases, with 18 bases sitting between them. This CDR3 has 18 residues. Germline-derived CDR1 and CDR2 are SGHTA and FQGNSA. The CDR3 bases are TGTGCCAGCAGCTTAACCCGGGACCCCTCAAGAGGGGCCAACGTCCTGACTTTC. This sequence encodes CASSLTRDPSRGANVLTF.

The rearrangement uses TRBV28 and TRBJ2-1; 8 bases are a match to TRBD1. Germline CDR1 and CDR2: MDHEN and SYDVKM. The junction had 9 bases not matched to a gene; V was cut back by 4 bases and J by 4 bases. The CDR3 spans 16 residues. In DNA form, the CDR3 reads TGTGCCAGCAGTTCACTGGGACAGGAGCCTTACAATGAGCAGTTCTTC. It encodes CASSSLGQEPYNEQFF. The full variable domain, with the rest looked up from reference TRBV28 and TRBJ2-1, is DVKVTQSSRYLVKRTGEKVFLECVQDMDHENMFWYRQDPGLGLRLIYFSYDVKMKEKGDIPEGYSVSREKKERFSLILESASTNQTSMYLCASSSLGQEPYNEQFFGPGTRLTVL.

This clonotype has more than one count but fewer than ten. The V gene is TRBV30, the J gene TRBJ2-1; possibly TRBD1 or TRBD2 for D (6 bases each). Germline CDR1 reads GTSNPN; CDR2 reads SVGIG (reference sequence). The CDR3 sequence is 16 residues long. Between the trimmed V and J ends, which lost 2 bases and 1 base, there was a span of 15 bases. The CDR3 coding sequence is TGTGCCTGGAGTTCTTACAGGAGGGGGTCCTACAATGAGCAGTTCTTC. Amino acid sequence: CAWSSYRRGSYNEQFF.

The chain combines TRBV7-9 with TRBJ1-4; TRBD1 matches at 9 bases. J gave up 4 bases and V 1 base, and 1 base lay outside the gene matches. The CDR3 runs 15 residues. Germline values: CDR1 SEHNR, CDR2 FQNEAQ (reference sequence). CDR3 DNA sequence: TGTGCCAGCAGCTTAGGGGACAGGGATAATGAAAAACTGTTTTTT. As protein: CASSLGDRDNEKLFF. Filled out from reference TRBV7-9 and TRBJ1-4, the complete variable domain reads DTGVSQNPRHKITKRGQNVTFRCDPISEHNRLYWYRQTLGQGPEFLTYFQNEAQLEKSRLLSDRFSAERPKGSFSTLEIQRTEQGDSAMYLCASSLGDRDNEKLFFGSGTQLSVL.

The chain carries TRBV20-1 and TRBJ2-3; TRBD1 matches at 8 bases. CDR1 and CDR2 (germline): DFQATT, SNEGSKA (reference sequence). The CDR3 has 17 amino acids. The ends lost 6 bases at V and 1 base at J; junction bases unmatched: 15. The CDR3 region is CSAEQGAGAGGTDTQYF. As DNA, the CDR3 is TGCAGTGCAGAGCAGGGGGCCGGGGCCGGCGGCACAGATACGCAGTATTTT.

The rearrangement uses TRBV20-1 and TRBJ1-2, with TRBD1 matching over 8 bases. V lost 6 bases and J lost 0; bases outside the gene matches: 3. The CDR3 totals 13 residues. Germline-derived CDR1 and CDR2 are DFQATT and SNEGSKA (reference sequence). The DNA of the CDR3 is TGCAGTGCCAGGACAGGGTCTAACTATGGCTACACCTTC. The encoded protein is CSARTGSNYGYTF.

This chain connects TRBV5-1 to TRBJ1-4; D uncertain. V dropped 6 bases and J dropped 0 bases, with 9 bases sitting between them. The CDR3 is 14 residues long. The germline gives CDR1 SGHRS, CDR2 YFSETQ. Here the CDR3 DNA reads TGCGCCAGCACAGGAGGTGCAACTAATGAAAAACTGTTTTTT. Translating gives CASTGGATNEKLFF.

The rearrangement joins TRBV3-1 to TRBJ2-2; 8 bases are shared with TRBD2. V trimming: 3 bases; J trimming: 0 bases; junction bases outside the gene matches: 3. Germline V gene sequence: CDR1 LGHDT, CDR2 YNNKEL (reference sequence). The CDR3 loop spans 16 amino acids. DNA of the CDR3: TGTGCCAGCAGCCACGCGGGGGGCACGAACACCGGGGAGCTGTTTTTT. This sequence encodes CASSHAGGTNTGELFF.

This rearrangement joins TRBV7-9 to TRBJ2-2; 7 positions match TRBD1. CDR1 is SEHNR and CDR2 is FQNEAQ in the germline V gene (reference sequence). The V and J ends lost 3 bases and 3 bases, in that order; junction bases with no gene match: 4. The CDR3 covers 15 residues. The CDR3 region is CASSFNQGDTGELFF. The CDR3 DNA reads TGTGCCAGCAGCTTCAATCAGGGGGACACCGGGGAGCTGTTTTTT. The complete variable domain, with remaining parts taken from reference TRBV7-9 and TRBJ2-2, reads DTGVSQNPRHKITKRGQNVTFRCDPISEHNRLYWYRQTLGQGPEFLTYFQNEAQLEKSRLLSDRFSAERPKGSFSTLEIQRTEQGDSAMYLCASSFNQGDTGELFFGEGSRLTVL.

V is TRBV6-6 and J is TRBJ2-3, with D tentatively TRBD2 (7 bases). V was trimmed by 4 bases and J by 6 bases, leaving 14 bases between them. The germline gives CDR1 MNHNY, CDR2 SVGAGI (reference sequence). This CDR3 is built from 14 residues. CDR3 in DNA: TGTGCCAGCAGTTTAATCAAGGGGGGGGATACGCAGTATTTT. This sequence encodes CASSLIKGGDTQYF.

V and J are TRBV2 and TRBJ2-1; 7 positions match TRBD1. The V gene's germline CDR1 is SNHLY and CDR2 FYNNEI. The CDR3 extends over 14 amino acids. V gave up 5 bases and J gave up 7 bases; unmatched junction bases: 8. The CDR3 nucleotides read TGTGCCAGCAGTTTCAGGGGGAGAGCGAATGAGCAGTTCTTC. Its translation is CASSFRGRANEQFF.

Here the CDR3 DNA reads TGCAGCGTTGCGGGGGGGTTGAACACTGAAGCTTTCTTT. Protein sequence: CSVAGGLNTEAFF. The chain uses TRBV29-1 and TRBJ1-1, with D maybe TRBD1 (5 bases). The CDR3 is 13 residues long. Germline assignment: CDR1 SQVTM and CDR2 ANQGSEA. V lost 4 bases and J 0 bases, leaving 9 bases between the germline ends. Full variable domain (missing parts from reference TRBV29-1 and TRBJ1-1): SAVISQKPSRDICQRGTSLTIQCQVDSQVTMMFWYRQQPGQSLTLIATANQGSEATYESGFVIDKFPISRPNLTFSTLTVSNMSPEDSSIYLCSVAGGLNTEAFFGQGTRLTVV.

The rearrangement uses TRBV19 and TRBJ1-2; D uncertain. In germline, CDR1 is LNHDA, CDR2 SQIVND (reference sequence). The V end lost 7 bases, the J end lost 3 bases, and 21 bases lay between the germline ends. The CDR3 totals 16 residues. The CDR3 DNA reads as TGTGCCAGTACCGATTCCCAAAAGGGCAAATACTATGGCTACACCTTC. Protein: CASTDSQKGKYYGYTF.

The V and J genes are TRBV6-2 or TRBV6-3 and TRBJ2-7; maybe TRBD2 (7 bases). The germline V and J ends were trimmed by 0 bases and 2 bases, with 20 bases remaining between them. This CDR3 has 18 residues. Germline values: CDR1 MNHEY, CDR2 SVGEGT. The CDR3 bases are TGTGCCAGCAGTTACTCCCACCTCGGCCGGGGGGCTGCCTACGAGCAGTACTTC. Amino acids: CASSYSHLGRGAAYEQYF.

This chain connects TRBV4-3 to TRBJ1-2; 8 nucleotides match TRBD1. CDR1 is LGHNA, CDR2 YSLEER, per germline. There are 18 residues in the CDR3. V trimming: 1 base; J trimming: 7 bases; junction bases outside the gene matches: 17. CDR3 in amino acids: CASSQAGATGEANAGYTF. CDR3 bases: TGCGCCAGCAGCCAAGCTGGAGCGACAGGGGAAGCCAATGCTGGCTACACCTTC.

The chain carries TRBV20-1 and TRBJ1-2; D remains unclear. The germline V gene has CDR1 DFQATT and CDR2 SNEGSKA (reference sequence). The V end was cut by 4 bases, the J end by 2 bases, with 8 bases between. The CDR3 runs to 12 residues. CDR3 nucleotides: TGCAGTGCTATTTCGGGGAACTATGGCTACACCTTC. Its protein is CSAISGNYGYTF.

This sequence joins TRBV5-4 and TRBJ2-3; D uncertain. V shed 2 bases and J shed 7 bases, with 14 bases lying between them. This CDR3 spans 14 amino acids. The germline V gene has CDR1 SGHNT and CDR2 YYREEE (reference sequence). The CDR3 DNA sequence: TGTGCCAGCAGCTTTTCACGCCCCCCAAATACGCAGTATTTT. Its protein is CASSFSRPPNTQYF.

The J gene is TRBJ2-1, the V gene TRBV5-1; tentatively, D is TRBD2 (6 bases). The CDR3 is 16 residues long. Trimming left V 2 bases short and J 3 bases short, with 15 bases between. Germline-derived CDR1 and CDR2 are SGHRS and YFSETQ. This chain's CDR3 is CASSLRDLGSYNEQFF. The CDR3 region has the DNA TGCGCCAGCAGCTTAAGGGACCTCGGGAGCTACAATGAGCAGTTCTTC.

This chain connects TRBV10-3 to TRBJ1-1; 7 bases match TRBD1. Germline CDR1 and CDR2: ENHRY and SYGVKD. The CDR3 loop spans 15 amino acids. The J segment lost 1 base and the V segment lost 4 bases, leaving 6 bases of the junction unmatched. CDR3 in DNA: TGTGCCATCAGTGCTGGACAGGCGACGAACACTGAAGCTTTCTTT. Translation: CAISAGQATNTEAFF.